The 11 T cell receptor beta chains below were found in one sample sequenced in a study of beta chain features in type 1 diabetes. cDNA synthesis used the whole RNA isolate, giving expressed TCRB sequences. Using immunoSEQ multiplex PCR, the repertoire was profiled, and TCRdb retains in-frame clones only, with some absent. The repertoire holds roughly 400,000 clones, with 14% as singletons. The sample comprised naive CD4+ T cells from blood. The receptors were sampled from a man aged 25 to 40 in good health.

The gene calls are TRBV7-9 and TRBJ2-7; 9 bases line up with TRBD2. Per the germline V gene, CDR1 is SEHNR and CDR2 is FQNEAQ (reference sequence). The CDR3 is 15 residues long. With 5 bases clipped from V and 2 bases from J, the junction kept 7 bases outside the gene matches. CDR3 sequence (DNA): TGTGCCAGCAGCCAGGACGGACTAGCGACCTACGAGCAGTACTTC. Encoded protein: CASSQDGLATYEQYF.

The chain's CDR3 is CASSLAGGATSWETQYF. CDR3 in DNA: TGTGCCAGCAGCTTGGCTGGGGGGGCCACCTCCTGGGAGACCCAGTACTTC. The chain uses TRBV5-6 and TRBJ2-5; possibly TRBD2 for D (7 bases). Per germline, CDR1 SGHDT and CDR2 YYEEEE. Between the trimmed V and J ends, which lost 0 bases and 5 bases, there was a span of 20 bases. The CDR3 totals 17 residues. Variable domain in full (rest from reference TRBV5-6 and TRBJ2-5): DAGVTQSPTHLIKTRGQQVTLRCSPKSGHDTVSWYQQALGQGPQFIFQYYEEEERQRGNFPDRFSGHQFPNYSSELNVNALLLGDSALYLCASSLAGGATSWETQYFGPGTRLLVL.

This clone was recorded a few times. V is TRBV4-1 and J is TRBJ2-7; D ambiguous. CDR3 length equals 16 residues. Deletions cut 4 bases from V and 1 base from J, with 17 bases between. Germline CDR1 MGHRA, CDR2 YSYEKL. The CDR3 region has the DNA TGCGCCAGCAGCCTTCAGTGGATCCCCGGTTCCTACGAGCAGTACTTC. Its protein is CASSLQWIPGSYEQYF.

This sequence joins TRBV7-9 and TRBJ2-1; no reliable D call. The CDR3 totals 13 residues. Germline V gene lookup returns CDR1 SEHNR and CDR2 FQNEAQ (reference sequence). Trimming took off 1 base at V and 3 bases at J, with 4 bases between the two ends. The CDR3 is CASSLVHYNEQFF. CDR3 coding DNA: TGTGCCAGCAGCTTAGTCCACTACAATGAGCAGTTCTTC.

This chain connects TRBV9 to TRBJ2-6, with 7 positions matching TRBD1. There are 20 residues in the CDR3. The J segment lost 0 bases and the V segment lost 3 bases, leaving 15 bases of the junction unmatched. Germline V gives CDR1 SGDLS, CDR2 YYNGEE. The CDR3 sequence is CASSARTGRVDDSGANVLTF. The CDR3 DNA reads TGTGCCAGCAGCGCCCGGACAGGCAGGGTTGATGACTCTGGGGCCAACGTCCTGACTTTC.

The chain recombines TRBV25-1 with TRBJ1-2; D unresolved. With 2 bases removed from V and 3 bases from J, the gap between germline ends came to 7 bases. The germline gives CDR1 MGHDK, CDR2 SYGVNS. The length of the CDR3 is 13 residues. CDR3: CASSEVMDYGYTF. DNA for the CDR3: TGTGCCAGCAGTGAAGTCATGGACTATGGCTACACCTTC.

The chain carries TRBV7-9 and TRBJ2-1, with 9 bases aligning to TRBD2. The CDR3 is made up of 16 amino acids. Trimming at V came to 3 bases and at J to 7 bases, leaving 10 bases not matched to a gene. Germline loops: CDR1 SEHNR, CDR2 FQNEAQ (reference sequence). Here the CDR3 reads CASSLSVAGGQNEQFF. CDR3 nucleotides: TGTGCCAGCAGCTTGTCTGTGGCGGGAGGGCAGAATGAGCAGTTCTTC.

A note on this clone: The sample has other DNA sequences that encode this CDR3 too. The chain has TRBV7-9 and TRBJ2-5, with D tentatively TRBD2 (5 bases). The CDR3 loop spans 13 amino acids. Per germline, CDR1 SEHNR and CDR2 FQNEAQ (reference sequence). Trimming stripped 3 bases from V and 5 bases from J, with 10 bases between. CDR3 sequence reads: CASSLGSGETQYF. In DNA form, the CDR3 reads TGTGCCAGCAGCTTGGGTTCGGGGGAGACCCAGTACTTC.

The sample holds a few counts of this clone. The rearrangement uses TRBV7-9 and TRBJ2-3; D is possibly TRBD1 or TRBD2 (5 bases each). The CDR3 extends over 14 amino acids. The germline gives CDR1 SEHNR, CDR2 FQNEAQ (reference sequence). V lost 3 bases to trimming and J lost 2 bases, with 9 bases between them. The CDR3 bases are TGTGCCAGCAGCTTTGGGACCTCCACAGATACGCAGTATTTT. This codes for CASSFGTSTDTQYF.

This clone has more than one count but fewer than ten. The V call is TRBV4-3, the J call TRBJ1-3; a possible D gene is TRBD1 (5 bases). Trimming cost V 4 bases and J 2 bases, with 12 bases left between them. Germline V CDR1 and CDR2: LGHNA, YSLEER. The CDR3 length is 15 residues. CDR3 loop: CASSLVGGTGNTIYF. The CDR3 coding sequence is TGCGCCAGCAGCCTGGTCGGGGGGACTGGAAACACCATATATTTT.

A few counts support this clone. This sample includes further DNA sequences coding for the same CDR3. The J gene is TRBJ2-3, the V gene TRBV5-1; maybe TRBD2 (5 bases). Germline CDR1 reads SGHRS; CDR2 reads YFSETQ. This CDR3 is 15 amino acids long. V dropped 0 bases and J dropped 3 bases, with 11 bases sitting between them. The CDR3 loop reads CASSLVAGGTDTQYF. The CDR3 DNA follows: TGCGCCAGCAGCTTGGTAGCAGGAGGAACAGATACGCAGTATTTT.